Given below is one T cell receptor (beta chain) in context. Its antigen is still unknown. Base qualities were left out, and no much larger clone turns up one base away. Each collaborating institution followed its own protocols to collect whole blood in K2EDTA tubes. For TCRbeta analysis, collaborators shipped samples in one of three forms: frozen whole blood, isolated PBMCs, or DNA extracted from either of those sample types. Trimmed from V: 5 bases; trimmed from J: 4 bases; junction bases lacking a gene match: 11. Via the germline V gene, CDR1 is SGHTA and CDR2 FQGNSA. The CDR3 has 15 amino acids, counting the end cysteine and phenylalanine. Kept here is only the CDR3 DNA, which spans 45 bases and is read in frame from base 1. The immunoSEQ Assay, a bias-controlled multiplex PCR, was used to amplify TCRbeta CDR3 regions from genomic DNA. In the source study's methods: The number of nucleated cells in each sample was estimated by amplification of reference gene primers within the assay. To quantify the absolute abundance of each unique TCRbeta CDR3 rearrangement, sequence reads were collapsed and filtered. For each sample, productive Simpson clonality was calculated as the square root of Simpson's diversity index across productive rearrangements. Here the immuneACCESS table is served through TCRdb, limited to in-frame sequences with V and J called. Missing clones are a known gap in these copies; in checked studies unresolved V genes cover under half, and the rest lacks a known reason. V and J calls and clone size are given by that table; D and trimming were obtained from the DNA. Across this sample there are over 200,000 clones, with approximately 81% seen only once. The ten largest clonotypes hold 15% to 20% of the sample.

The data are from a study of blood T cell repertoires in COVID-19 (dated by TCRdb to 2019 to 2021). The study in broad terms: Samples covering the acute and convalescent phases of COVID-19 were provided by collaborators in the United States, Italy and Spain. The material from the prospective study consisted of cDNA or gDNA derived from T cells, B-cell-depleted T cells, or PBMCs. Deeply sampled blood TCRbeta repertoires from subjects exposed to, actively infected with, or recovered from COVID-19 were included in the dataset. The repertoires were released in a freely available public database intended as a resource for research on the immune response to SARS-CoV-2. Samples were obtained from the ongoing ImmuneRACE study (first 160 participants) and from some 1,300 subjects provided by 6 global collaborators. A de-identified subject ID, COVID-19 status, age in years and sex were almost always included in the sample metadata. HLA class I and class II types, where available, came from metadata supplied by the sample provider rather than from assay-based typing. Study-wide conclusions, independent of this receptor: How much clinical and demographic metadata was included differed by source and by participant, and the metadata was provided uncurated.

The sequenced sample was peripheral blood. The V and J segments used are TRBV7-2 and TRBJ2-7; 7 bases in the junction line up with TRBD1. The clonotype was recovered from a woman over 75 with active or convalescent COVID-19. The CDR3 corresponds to CASSPNPGQFYEQYF. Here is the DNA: TGTGCCAGCAGCCCCAACCCGGGACAGTTTTACGAGCAGTACTTC.